These 30 T cell receptor beta chains were sequenced from one sample in a study of Graves' ophthalmopathy and Graves' hyperthyroidism. The authors amplified TCR beta CDR3 regions from RNA transcripts. First-round RT-PCR employed HTBI primers, with a second-round multiplex PCR after it. TCRdb re-derived calls from the multiplex PCR reads in MiXCR, one entry per CDR3 protein. Here the sample spans some 1.1 million distinct CDR3 sequences, less than 45% being singletons. The sequenced material came from peripheral blood or thyroid tissue (not recorded which). Source of these receptors: an adult man with Graves' hyperthyroidism.

V usage is TRBV25-1 and J usage is TRBJ1-1; a weak D match, TRBD1 (6 bases). CDR1 and CDR2 (germline): MGHDK, SYGVNS. The CDR3 runs 13 residues. With 9 bases removed from V and 8 bases from J, the gap between germline ends came to 19 bases. The CDR3 DNA reads TGTGCCAGTGTGGACACAGGGTGGCACGAAGCTTTCTTT. This codes for CASVDTGWHEAFF.

At least ten counts were recorded for this clonotype. V and J are TRBV5-6 and TRBJ2-7; TRBD1 matches at 8 bases. The length of the CDR3 is 14 residues. The V segment lost 1 base and the J segment 2 bases; nucleotides outside the gene matches: 2. Germline loops: CDR1 SGHDT, CDR2 YYEEEE. The CDR3 loop reads CASSLMDRAYEQYF. As DNA, the CDR3 is TGTGCCAGCAGCTTGATGGACAGGGCCTACGAGCAGTACTTC.

This clonotype was seen at least ten times. The chain recombines TRBV7-8 with TRBJ2-2, with D possibly being TRBD2 (5 bases). This CDR3 has 15 residues. Trimming took 5 bases from V and 3 from J, leaving 13 bases between them. Looked up from germline, CDR1 is SGHVS and CDR2 is FQNEAQ. CDR3 sequence: CASSHSGGYTGELFF. The DNA for the CDR3 is TGTGCCAGCAGCCACAGTGGAGGCTACACCGGGGAGCTGTTTTTT.

This rearrangement joins TRBV15 to TRBJ2-1; 11 nucleotides line up with TRBD1. V lost 1 base to trimming and J lost 10 bases; unmatched junction nucleotides: 6. This CDR3 region has 15 residues. Germline CDR1 reads LNHNV; CDR2 reads YYDKDF (reference sequence). The CDR3 region is CATSRGTGGAGEQFF. In nucleotides, the CDR3 is TGTGCCACCAGCAGAGGGACAGGGGGCGCAGGGGAGCAGTTCTTC.

The chain links TRBV5-1 to TRBJ1-4, with 8 bases identical to TRBD1. The CDR3 is 17 residues long. The trim removed 4 bases at V and 4 bases at J, leaving 12 bases unmatched. CDR1 and CDR2 (germline): SGHRS, YFSETQ. CDR3 nucleotide sequence: TGCGCCAGCAGCCAAGATCTTGAGGACAGGGTTAATGAAAAACTGTTTTTT. This sequence encodes CASSQDLEDRVNEKLFF.

The V gene is TRBV10-3, the J gene TRBJ2-7; D possibly corresponds to TRBD1 (5 bases). Trimming removed 6 bases from V and 3 bases from J, with 12 bases in between. The CDR3 loop spans 13 amino acids. Per the germline V gene, CDR1 is ENHRY and CDR2 is SYGVKD. CDR3 in amino acids: CAIRGVSHYEQYF. CDR3 DNA sequence: TGTGCCATCAGAGGGGTCAGCCACTACGAGCAGTACTTC.

This clonotype was recorded many times. This chain joins TRBV19 and TRBJ1-6; 9 nucleotides line up with TRBD1. Germline V CDR1 and CDR2: LNHDA, SQIVND (reference sequence). After removal of 0 bases from V and 10 bases from J, the junction contained 4 bases not matched to a gene. This CDR3 is 15 amino acids long. For the CDR3, the DNA is TGTGCCAGTAGTATAGATCGACAGGGGGGCTCACCCCTCCACTTT. It is translated as CASSIDRQGGSPLHF.

The chain carries TRBV28 and TRBJ1-1, with D hard to call. Trimming took 4 bases from V and 10 from J, leaving 10 bases between them. The germline V gene has CDR1 MDHEN and CDR2 SYDVKM. The CDR3 has 11 amino acids. This CDR3 reads CASSSTLLAFF. In DNA form, the CDR3 reads TGTGCCAGCAGTTCCACCCTTTTAGCTTTCTTT.

The chain combines TRBV5-1 with TRBJ2-7, with unresolved D. This CDR3 is 12 amino acids long. Per the germline V gene, CDR1 is SGHRS and CDR2 is YFSETQ. V was cut by 1 base and J by 6 bases, with 8 bases left in between. CDR3 DNA: TGCGCCAGCAGCTTGAACTACGGCGAGCAGTACTTC. This translates into CASSLNYGEQYF.

This chain connects TRBV20-1 to TRBJ2-5; 9 bases map to TRBD1. Trimming took 4 bases from V and 8 from J; bases not matched to a gene: 11. This CDR3 is built from 14 residues. The germline CDR1 and CDR2 sequences are DFQATT and SNEGSKA (reference sequence). The CDR3 region is CSANPGQGLGTQYF. Written as DNA, the CDR3 is TGCAGTGCTAATCCGGGACAGGGATTGGGAACCCAGTACTTC.

The chain is built from TRBV20-1 and TRBJ1-5, with TRBD1 identical over 8 bases. The V and J ends lost 0 bases and 2 bases, in that order; junction bases with no gene match: 12. CDR3 length: 18 amino acids. The V gene's germline CDR1 is DFQATT and CDR2 SNEGSKA (reference sequence). The CDR3 bases are TGCAGTGCTAGAGAGTTTAAGGTTGGGACAGGCGGCAATCAGCCCCAGCATTTT. This translates into CSAREFKVGTGGNQPQHF.

The chain recombines TRBV29-1 with TRBJ2-7; D ambiguous. Trimming shortened V by 6 bases and J by 7 bases, and 7 bases separated the two germline ends. The CDR3 runs 9 residues. CDR1 is SQVTM and CDR2 is ANQGSEA in the germline V gene. CDR3 region: CSVIWEQYF. DNA of the CDR3: TGCAGCGTCATATGGGAGCAGTACTTC.

Concerning this clonotype itself: One end of the junction is discordant with germline, which a read error may explain. The genes are TRBV5-1 and TRBJ1-1, with D hard to call. Looked up from germline, CDR1 is SGHRS and CDR2 is YFSETQ. This CDR3 comprises 9 residues. CDR3 sequence reads: CASSFEVFF. In DNA, the CDR3 is TGCGCCAGCAGCTTCGAAGTTTTCTTT.

Concerning this clonotype itself: Here the CDR3 omits its conserved ending phenylalanine or tryptophan, so a read error is the likely source. The DNA is left out, because the CDR3 cannot be placed on it with certainty; the CDR3 is given as TCRdb lists it. The genes are TRBV18 and TRBJ2-5. CDR1 and CDR2 from the germline V gene are KGHSH and LQKENI. A total of 8 residues make up the CDR3, ends included. CDR3: CASSPSDA.

This clonotype showed up many times. V is TRBV25-1 and J is TRBJ1-3; D possibly corresponds to TRBD1 (5 bases). Trimming took 2 bases from V and 0 from J, leaving 8 bases between them. This CDR3 region has 15 residues. The germline V gene encodes CDR1 MGHDK and CDR2 SYGVNS. The CDR3 DNA follows: TGTGCCAGCAGTGAACCGGGACCCTCTGGAAACACCATATATTTT. Protein sequence: CASSEPGPSGNTIYF.

This clonotype was counted at least ten times. The V gene is TRBV25-1, the J gene TRBJ1-1, with 8 bases identical to TRBD1. The V segment lost 10 bases and the J segment 1 base; nucleotides outside the gene matches: 8. CDR1 is MGHDK, CDR2 SYGVNS, per germline. The CDR3 spans 14 residues. CDR3 in amino acids: CANRGWGENTEAFF. CDR3 DNA: TGTGCCAACAGGGGGTGGGGCGAGAACACTGAAGCTTTCTTT.

As concerns this clonotype: One base away lies a much larger clone, so this may be a sequencing read error. V is TRBV4-2 and J is TRBJ2-5; 10 nucleotides match TRBD2. The CDR3 extends over 16 amino acids. Germline loops: CDR1 LGHNA, CDR2 YNFKEQ. Written as DNA, the CDR3 is TGTGCCAGCAGCCTAGGACTAGCGGAAAGACAAGAGACCCACTACTTC. This codes for CASSLGLAERQETHYF.

The chain links TRBV11-2 to TRBJ2-7; 11 bases match TRBD2. The germline V gene encodes CDR1 SGHAT and CDR2 FQNNGV. The CDR3 runs to 15 residues. The ends lost 7 bases at V and 2 bases at J; junction bases unmatched: 7. The CDR3 region is CASTPGTSGPYEQYF. The CDR3 region has the DNA TGTGCCAGCACCCCCGGGACTAGCGGTCCCTACGAGCAGTACTTC.

This clonotype was observed at least ten times. The chain couples TRBV29-1 to TRBJ1-3; 10 positions agree with TRBD1. CDR1 SQVTM and CDR2 ANQGSEA come from the germline V gene. J gave up 4 bases and V 4 bases, and 4 bases lay outside the gene matches. The CDR3 runs to 14 residues. CDR3 bases: TGCAGCGTTGTAGGGACAGGGGTCGGAAACACCATATATTTT. It encodes CSVVGTGVGNTIYF.

This clonotype was observed a handful of times. The chain employs TRBV12-3 or TRBV12-4 and TRBJ2-5; D may match TRBD1 or TRBD2 (5 bases each). The CDR3 has 17 amino acids. The V end lost 6 bases, the J end lost 0 bases, and 20 bases lay between the germline ends. This CDR3 is CASSEGRDLTHQETQYF. In nucleotides, the CDR3 is TGTGCCAGCAGCGAAGGCCGGGACCTAACCCACCAAGAGACCCAGTACTTC.

This clonotype was counted ten times or more. The rearrangement uses TRBV2 and TRBJ2-7; 9 bases line up with TRBD1. CDR3 size: 15 residues. V trimming: 6 bases; J trimming: 3 bases; junction bases outside the gene matches: 9. CDR1 is SNHLY and CDR2 is FYNNEI in the germline V gene. CDR3 nucleotide sequence: TGTGCCAGCAGCAGGGACAGGGCGATGTTCTACGAGCAGTACTTC. Translation gives CASSRDRAMFYEQYF.

In this sample, this clonotype turned up a few times. The chain joins TRBV6-2 or TRBV6-3 to TRBJ2-7; no firm D call. Germline V gives CDR1 MNHEY, CDR2 SVGEGT. V lost 6 bases to trimming and J lost 3 bases, with 12 bases between them. The CDR3 spans 13 residues. Written as DNA, the CDR3 is TGTGCCAGCAGACTTCTCGAGAACTACGAGCAGTACTTC. This codes for CASRLLENYEQYF.

This clonotype has at least ten counts. V is TRBV3-1 and J is TRBJ1-2, with TRBD1 matching 7 bases. J gave up 4 bases and V 3 bases, and 8 bases lay outside the gene matches. Germline CDR1 and CDR2: LGHDT and YNNKEL (reference sequence). The CDR3 extends over 15 amino acids. DNA for the CDR3: TGTGCCAGCAGCCAGACAGGGAAGCCGAGCTATGGCTACACCTTC. As protein: CASSQTGKPSYGYTF.

This rearrangement joins TRBV7-8 to TRBJ2-7; D may correspond to TRBD1 or TRBD2 (5 bases each). Per germline, CDR1 SGHVS and CDR2 FQNEAQ. This CDR3 is built from 16 residues. Trimming pared 0 bases from V and 5 bases from J, leaving 17 bases between. Here the CDR3 DNA reads TGTGCCAGCAGCTTAGCTTCCGGGACCCCAGCCCACGAGCAGTACTTC. It is translated as CASSLASGTPAHEQYF.

This clonotype showed up many times. The chain links TRBV4-2 to TRBJ1-1, with D perhaps matching TRBD1 (5 bases). V was clipped by 0 bases and J by 10 bases, with 12 bases between them. Germline V gene data show CDR1 as LGHNA and CDR2 as YNFKEQ. The CDR3 totals 13 residues. The CDR3 protein is CASSQDGTVGAFF. CDR3 nucleotides: TGTGCCAGCAGCCAAGATGGGACGGTGGGAGCTTTCTTT.

This clonotype was observed many times. V gene TRBV15 combines with J gene TRBJ1-4; 11 nucleotides match TRBD1. There are 18 residues in the CDR3. The V and J ends lost 5 bases and 1 base, in that order; junction bases with no gene match: 9. From germline, CDR1 is LNHNV and CDR2 YYDKDF (reference sequence). The CDR3 protein is CATSRGQGAGETNEKLFF. DNA for the CDR3: TGTGCCACCAGCCGCGGACAGGGGGCAGGGGAAACTAATGAAAAACTGTTTTTT.

The gene calls are TRBV20-1 and TRBJ2-2; TRBD2 matches 10 bases. CDR1 and CDR2 (germline): DFQATT, SNEGSKA (reference sequence). V shed 2 bases and J 4 bases; nucleotides not matched to a gene: 10. This CDR3 comprises 17 residues. The CDR3 loop reads CSARPIAGGFFTGELFF. The DNA for the CDR3 is TGCAGTGCTAGACCTATAGCGGGAGGATTTTTCACCGGGGAGCTGTTTTTT.

This clonotype was seen a handful of times. V and J are TRBV7-9 and TRBJ1-4; 7 nucleotides line up with TRBD1. Looked up from germline, CDR1 is SEHNR and CDR2 is FQNEAQ (reference sequence). The junction had 18 bases not matched to a gene; V was cut back by 6 bases and J by 8 bases. There are 17 residues in the CDR3. CDR3 DNA sequence: TGTGCCAGCAGACCGGGCATTTTGGACAGGAGGGCGGAAAAACTGTTTTTT. This codes for CASRPGILDRRAEKLFF.

This chain links TRBV29-1 with TRBJ2-7; D may be TRBD2 (6 bases). Germline CDR1 reads SQVTM; CDR2 reads ANQGSEA. The CDR3 extends over 14 amino acids. V lost 2 bases, J lost 2 bases, and 13 bases lay in between. This CDR3 is CSVETGRGTYEQYF. The CDR3 DNA sequence: TGCAGCGTTGAAACGGGTCGCGGGACCTACGAGCAGTACTTC.

The CDR3 DNA is TGCAGCGTTGCGGTGGGACAGTTTGAGACCCAGTACTTC. It translates to CSVAVGQFETQYF. V and J are TRBV29-1 and TRBJ2-5; 7 nucleotides align to TRBD1. CDR3 length equals 13 residues. Germline CDR1 SQVTM, CDR2 ANQGSEA. The J segment lost 5 bases and the V segment lost 4 bases, leaving 7 bases of the junction unmatched.